A single sample gave rise to the 18 T cell receptor beta chains below, sequenced in a study of post-analysis software for immune sequencing data. Broader study findings: Elevated frequency relative to controls characterized roughly five TRBV segments in patients, TRBV5-6, TRBV5-1 and TRBV20-1 among them.

These receptors have no known antigen. Unique molecular identifiers had been added to the TCR beta cDNA libraries. TCRdb ran MiXCR on the PCR reads and lists one entry per CDR3 protein. The data show 600,000 to 750,000 distinct CDR3 sequences, with approximately 60% seen just once and about 11% held by the top ten. Material: blood. The receptors stem from a girl under 10 years old with multiple sclerosis.

V is TRBV7-8 and J is TRBJ1-2; D not certain. The germline V gene has CDR1 SGHVS and CDR2 FQNEAQ. V was cut by 3 bases and J by 5 bases, with 16 bases left in between. The CDR3 is made up of 15 amino acids. This CDR3 reads CASSFSEGKPYGYTF. In nucleotides, the CDR3 is TGTGCCAGCAGCTTCAGCGAGGGAAAGCCTTATGGCTACACCTTC.

The chain carries TRBV20-1 and TRBJ2-3; 8 bases fit TRBD2. Germline CDR1 is DFQATT and CDR2 is SNEGSKA (reference sequence). With V trimmed by 3 bases and J by 0 bases, 5 bases remained unmatched. This CDR3 is built from 15 residues. The CDR3 here is CSASSSGSSTDTQYF. In DNA, the CDR3 is TGCAGTGCTAGTAGCAGCGGGAGTAGCACAGATACGCAGTATTTT.

This clonotype was found once. The genes are TRBV6-6 and TRBJ2-1; 11 bases fit TRBD2. The CDR3 length is 16 residues. Looked up from germline, CDR1 is MNHNY and CDR2 is SVGAGI (reference sequence). J lost 7 bases, V lost 2 bases, and 7 bases had no gene match. The CDR3, as DNA: TGTGCCAGCAGTTACGGAGGAATAGCGGGAGGGAATGAGCAGTTCTTC. It specifies CASSYGGIAGGNEQFF.

This clonotype was detected once. This sequence joins TRBV7-8 and TRBJ2-1; no firm D call. The CDR3 extends over 15 amino acids. Germline CDR1 is SGHVS and CDR2 is FQNEAQ. Trimming shortened V by 3 bases and J by 4 bases, and 13 bases separated the two germline ends. CDR3 region: CASSFLLTAYNEQFF. DNA of the CDR3: TGTGCCAGCAGCTTCTTGCTAACGGCATACAATGAGCAGTTCTTC.

The chain combines TRBV29-1 with TRBJ2-3; D may be TRBD1 (6 bases). The CDR3 contains 16 residues. Per the germline V gene, CDR1 is SQVTM and CDR2 is ANQGSEA. Trimming took off 3 bases at V and 1 base at J, with 17 bases between the two ends. The CDR3 loop reads CSVDRAGSGGTDTQYF. CDR3 bases: TGCAGCGTTGATAGGGCAGGATCAGGGGGCACAGATACGCAGTATTTT.

V is TRBV6-1 and J is TRBJ2-7, with D unresolved. With 4 bases removed from V and 5 bases from J, the gap between germline ends came to 21 bases. Germline CDR1 and CDR2: MNHNS and SASEGT. The CDR3 has 16 residues. Here the CDR3 DNA reads TGTGCCAGCAGTGGGGCCGCTGGTAGCACGGTCCACGAGCAGTACTTC. This gives the protein CASSGAAGSTVHEQYF.

The chain has TRBV7-2 and TRBJ2-5, with D unresolved. V shed 2 bases and J shed 1 base, with 14 bases lying between them. The germline V gene encodes CDR1 SGHTA and CDR2 FQGNSA. The CDR3 has 16 amino acids. The CDR3 region is CASSLFPNPLQETQYF. CDR3 sequence (DNA): TGTGCCAGCAGCTTATTCCCAAATCCACTCCAAGAGACCCAGTACTTC.

About this clonotype: A much larger clone sits a single nucleotide away, making a read error possible. This sequence joins TRBV9 and TRBJ2-1, with no clear D. The CDR3 has 11 amino acids. The V gene lost 3 bases and the J gene lost 7 bases, with 5 bases spanning the gap. Germline assignment: CDR1 SGDLS and CDR2 YYNGEE. CDR3 nucleotides: TGTGCCAGCAGCGCCTTGAATGAGCAGTTCTTC. It is translated as CASSALNEQFF.

This clonotype has just a few counts. V usage is TRBV7-9 and J usage is TRBJ2-3; TRBD2 agrees at 9 bases. CDR1 is SEHNR, CDR2 FQNEAQ, per germline (reference sequence). Trimming cost V 5 bases and J 4 bases; bases outside gene matches: 7. This CDR3 comprises 15 residues. This CDR3 reads CASSLGTSFADTQYF. The CDR3, as DNA: TGTGCCAGCAGCCTCGGGACTAGCTTTGCAGATACGCAGTATTTT. Variable domain in full (rest from reference TRBV7-9 and TRBJ2-3): DTGVSQNPRHKITKRGQNVTFRCDPISEHNRLYWYRQTLGQGPEFLTYFQNEAQLEKSRLLSDRFSAERPKGSFSTLEIQRTEQGDSAMYLCASSLGTSFADTQYFGPGTRLTVL.

This clonotype was picked up a small number of times. This chain uses TRBV29-1 with TRBJ2-5; D may be TRBD1 or TRBD2 (5 bases each). The tail of the sequence fits TRBJ2-7 better, so the J call may be wrong. Germline CDR1 reads SQVTM; CDR2 reads ANQGSEA. The CDR3 loop spans 15 amino acids. The CDR3 protein is CSVEAPRGYRYEQYF. The CDR3, as DNA: TGCAGCGTTGAAGCTCCGAGGGGATACCGGTACGAGCAGTACTTC.

A note on this clonotype: A read error may produce the germline difference seen at one junction end. This rearrangement joins TRBV6-2 or TRBV6-3 to TRBJ1-2, with TRBD1 as a possible D gene (5 bases). The CDR3 covers 14 residues. Germline V gene lookup returns CDR1 MNHEY and CDR2 SVGEGT. CDR3 coding DNA: TGTGCTAGCAGTTACTCGAAAGGGACTCGGGGCTACACCTTC. It is translated as CASSYSKGTRGYTF.

The chain is built from TRBV2 and TRBJ1-1, with D hard to call. The CDR3 is 15 residues long. Per the germline V gene, CDR1 is SNHLY and CDR2 is FYNNEI. Trimming took 4 bases from V and 5 from J, leaving 17 bases between them. The CDR3 loop reads CASSVWVGVGTEAFF. The CDR3, as DNA: TGTGCCAGCAGTGTGTGGGTGGGTGTGGGAACTGAAGCTTTCTTT.

This clonotype appeared a few times. The V gene is TRBV27, the J gene TRBJ2-1; D gene unclear. Germline values: CDR1 MNHEY, CDR2 SMNVEV (reference sequence). The CDR3 extends over 14 amino acids. V lost 0 bases and J lost 7, with 10 bases in between. The CDR3 loop reads CASSLSTNGNEQFF. The CDR3 coding sequence is TGTGCCAGCAGTTTATCGACAAACGGGAATGAGCAGTTCTTC.

The table lists this clonotype with a few counts. J is TRBJ2-3 and V is TRBV7-9; D unresolved. Trimming took 3 bases from V and 4 from J, leaving 8 bases between them. Germline loops: CDR1 SEHNR, CDR2 FQNEAQ (reference sequence). This CDR3 is 13 amino acids long. CDR3 loop: CASSLSSADTQYF. CDR3 nucleotides: TGTGCCAGCAGCTTGAGTTCCGCAGATACGCAGTATTTT.

V and J are TRBV11-2 and TRBJ2-5; 11 bases match TRBD2. Germline CDR1 is SGHAT and CDR2 is FQNNGV. Trimming cost V 1 base and J 1 base; bases outside gene matches: 2. This CDR3 region has 16 residues. The CDR3 sequence is CASSLGTSGPQETQYF. CDR3 nucleotide sequence: TGTGCCAGCAGCTTAGGGACTAGCGGGCCCCAAGAGACCCAGTACTTC.

This clonotype was counted between two and nine times. In DNA form, the CDR3 reads TGTGCCAGCAGCGCCGGGACTAGCGGGGGGTCCCAAGAGACCCAGTACTTC. Translating it yields CASSAGTSGGSQETQYF. This rearrangement joins TRBV9 to TRBJ2-5, with TRBD2 identical over 15 bases. Trimming at V came to 3 bases and at J to 1 base, leaving 4 bases not matched to a gene. Looked up from germline, CDR1 is SGDLS and CDR2 is YYNGEE. The CDR3 has 17 residues.

This chain connects TRBV12-3 or TRBV12-4 to TRBJ1-5, with D uncertain. The CDR3 is made up of 12 amino acids. Trimming shortened V by 6 bases and J by 10 bases, and 13 bases separated the two germline ends. CDR3 sequence (DNA): TGTGCCAGCAGGGCAGGCGGACTTCCCCAGCATTTT. It translates to CASRAGGLPQHF.

The sample holds many counts of this clonotype. The V gene is TRBV6-4, the J gene TRBJ2-1; D assignment may be TRBD1 or TRBD2 (5 bases each). The CDR3 totals 15 residues. Germline V CDR1 and CDR2: MRHNA, SNTAGT. V lost 4 bases, J lost 6 bases, and 16 bases lay in between. CDR3 nucleotide sequence: TGTGCCAGCAGTGTAGCTGGGGATGGGGGCAATGAGCAGTTCTTC. Translating it yields CASSVAGDGGNEQFF.